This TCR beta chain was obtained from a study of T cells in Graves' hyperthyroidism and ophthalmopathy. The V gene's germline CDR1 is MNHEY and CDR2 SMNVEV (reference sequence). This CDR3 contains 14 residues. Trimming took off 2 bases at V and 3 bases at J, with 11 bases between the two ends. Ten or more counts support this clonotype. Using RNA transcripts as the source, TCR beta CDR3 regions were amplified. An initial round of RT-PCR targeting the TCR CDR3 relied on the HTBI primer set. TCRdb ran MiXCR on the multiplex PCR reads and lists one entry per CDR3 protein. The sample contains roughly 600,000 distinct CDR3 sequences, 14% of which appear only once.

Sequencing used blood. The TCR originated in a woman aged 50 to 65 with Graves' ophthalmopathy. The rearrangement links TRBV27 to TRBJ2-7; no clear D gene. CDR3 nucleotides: TGTGCCAGCAGTTTACGTCCCAGCCTCTACGAGCAGTACTTC. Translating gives CASSLRPSLYEQYF.